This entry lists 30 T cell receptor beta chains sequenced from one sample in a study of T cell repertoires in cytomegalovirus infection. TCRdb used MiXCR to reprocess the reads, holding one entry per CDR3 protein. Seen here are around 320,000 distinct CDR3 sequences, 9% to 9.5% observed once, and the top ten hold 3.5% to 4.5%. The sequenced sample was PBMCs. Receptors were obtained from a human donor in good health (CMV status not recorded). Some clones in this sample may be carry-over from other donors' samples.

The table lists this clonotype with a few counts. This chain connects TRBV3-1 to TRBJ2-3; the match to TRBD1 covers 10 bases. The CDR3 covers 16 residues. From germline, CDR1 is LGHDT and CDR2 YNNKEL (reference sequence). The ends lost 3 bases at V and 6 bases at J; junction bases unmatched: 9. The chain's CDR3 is CASSHREGTGVDTQYF. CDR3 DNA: TGTGCCAGCAGCCACAGGGAGGGGACAGGGGTTGATACGCAGTATTTT.

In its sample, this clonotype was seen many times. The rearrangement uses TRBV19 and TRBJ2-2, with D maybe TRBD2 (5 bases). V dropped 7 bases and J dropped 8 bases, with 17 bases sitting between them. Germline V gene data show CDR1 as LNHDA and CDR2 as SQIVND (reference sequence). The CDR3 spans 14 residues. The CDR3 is CASNPRRGPGELFF. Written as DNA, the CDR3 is TGTGCCAGTAACCCCCGCCGGGGTCCGGGGGAGCTGTTTTTT.

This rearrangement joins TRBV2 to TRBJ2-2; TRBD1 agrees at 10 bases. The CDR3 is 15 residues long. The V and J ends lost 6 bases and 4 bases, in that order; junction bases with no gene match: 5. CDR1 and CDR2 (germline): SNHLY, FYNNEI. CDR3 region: CASSETGGFTGELFF. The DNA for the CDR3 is TGTGCCAGCAGCGAGACAGGGGGCTTCACCGGGGAGCTGTTTTTT.

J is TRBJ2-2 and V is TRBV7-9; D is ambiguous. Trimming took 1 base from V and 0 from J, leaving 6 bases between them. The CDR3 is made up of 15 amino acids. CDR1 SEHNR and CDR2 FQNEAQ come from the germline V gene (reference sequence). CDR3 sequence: CASSLDLPNTGELFF. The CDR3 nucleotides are TGTGCCAGCAGCTTAGACCTCCCGAACACCGGGGAGCTGTTTTTT.

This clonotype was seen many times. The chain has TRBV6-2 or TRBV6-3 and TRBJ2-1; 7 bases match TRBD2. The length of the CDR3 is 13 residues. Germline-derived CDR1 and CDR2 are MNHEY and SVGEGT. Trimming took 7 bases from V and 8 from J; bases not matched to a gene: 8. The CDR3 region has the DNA TGTGCCAGCACCAGAACACTAGCGTATGAGCAGTTCTTC. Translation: CASTRTLAYEQFF.

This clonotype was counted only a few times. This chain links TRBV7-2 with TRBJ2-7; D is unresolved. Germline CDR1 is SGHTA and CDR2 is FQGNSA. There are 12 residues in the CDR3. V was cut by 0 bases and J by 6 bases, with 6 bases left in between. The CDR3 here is CASSLAVGEQYF. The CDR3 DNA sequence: TGTGCCAGCAGCTTAGCGGTCGGCGAGCAGTACTTC.

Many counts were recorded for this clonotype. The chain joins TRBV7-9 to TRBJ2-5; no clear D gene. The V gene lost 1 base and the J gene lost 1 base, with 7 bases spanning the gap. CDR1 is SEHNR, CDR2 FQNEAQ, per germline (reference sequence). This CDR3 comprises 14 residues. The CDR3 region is CASSLVATQETQYF. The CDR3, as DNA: TGTGCCAGCAGCTTAGTCGCTACCCAAGAGACCCAGTACTTC. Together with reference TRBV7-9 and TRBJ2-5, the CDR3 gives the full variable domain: DTGVSQNPRHKITKRGQNVTFRCDPISEHNRLYWYRQTLGQGPEFLTYFQNEAQLEKSRLLSDRFSAERPKGSFSTLEIQRTEQGDSAMYLCASSLVATQETQYFGPGTRLLVL.

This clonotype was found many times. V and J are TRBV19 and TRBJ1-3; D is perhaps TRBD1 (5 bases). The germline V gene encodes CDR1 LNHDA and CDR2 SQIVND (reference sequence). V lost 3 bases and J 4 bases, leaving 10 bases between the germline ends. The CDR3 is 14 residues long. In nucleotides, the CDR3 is TGTGCCAGTAGTATTGCAGGGAGCGGAAACACCATATATTTT. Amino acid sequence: CASSIAGSGNTIYF.

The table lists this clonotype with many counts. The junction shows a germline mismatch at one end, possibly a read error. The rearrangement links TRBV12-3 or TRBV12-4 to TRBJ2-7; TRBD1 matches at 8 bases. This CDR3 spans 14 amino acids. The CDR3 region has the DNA TGTGCCAGCAGTATAGCGGACAGGGCTGCCGAGCAGTACTTC. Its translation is CASSIADRAAEQYF.

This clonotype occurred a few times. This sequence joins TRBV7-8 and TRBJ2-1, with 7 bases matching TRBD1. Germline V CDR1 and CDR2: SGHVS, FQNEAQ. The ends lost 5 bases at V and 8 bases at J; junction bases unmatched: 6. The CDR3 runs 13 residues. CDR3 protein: CASSADRDHEQFF. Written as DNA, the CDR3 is TGTGCCAGCAGCGCAGACAGGGACCATGAGCAGTTCTTC.

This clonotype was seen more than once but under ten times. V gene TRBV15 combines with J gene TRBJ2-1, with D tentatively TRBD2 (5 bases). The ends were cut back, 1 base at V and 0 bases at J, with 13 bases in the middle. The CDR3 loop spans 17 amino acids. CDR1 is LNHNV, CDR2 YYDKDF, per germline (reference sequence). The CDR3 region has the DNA TGTGCCACCAGCAGAGTAATGGGAGAAGGCTCCTACAATGAGCAGTTCTTC. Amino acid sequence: CATSRVMGEGSYNEQFF. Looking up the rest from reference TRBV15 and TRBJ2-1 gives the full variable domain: DAMVIQNPRYQVTQFGKPVTLSCSQTLNHNVMYWYQQKSSQAPKLLFHYYDKDFNNEADTPDNFQSRRPNTSFCFLDIRSPGLGDTAMYLCATSRVMGEGSYNEQFFGPGTRLTVL.

The CDR3 region is CASSQATSTVQYF. The CDR3 DNA follows: TGCGCCAGCAGCCAGGCGACTAGTACGGTGCAGTACTTC. V usage is TRBV4-3 and J usage is TRBJ2-7, with D perhaps TRBD2 (6 bases). This CDR3 is built from 13 residues. V was shortened by 3 bases and J by 9 bases, with 15 bases between the two germline ends. The V gene's germline CDR1 is LGHNA and CDR2 YSLEER.

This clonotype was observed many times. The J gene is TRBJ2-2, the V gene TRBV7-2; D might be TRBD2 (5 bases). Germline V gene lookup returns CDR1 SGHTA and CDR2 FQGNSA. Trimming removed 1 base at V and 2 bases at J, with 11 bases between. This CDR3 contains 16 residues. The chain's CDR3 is CASSLGGNTNTGELFF. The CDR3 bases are TGTGCCAGCAGCTTAGGAGGGAATACAAACACCGGGGAGCTGTTTTTT.

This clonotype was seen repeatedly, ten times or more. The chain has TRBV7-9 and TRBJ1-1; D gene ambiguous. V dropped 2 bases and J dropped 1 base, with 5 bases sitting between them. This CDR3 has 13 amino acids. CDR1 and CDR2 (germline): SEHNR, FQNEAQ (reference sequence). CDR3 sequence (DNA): TGTGCCAGCAGCTTAAACAAGAACACTGAAGCTTTCTTT. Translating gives CASSLNKNTEAFF.

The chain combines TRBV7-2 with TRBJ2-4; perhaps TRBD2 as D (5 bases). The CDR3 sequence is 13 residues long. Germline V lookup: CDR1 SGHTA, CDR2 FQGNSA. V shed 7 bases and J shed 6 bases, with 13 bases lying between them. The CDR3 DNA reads TGTGCCAGCACTTATGGAGGTAGAAACATTCAGTACTTC. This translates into CASTYGGRNIQYF.

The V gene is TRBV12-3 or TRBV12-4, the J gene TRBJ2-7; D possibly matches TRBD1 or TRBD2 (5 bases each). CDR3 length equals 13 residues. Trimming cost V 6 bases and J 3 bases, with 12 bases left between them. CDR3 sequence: CASSQGVVYEQYF. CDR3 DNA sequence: TGTGCCAGCAGCCAGGGAGTAGTCTACGAGCAGTACTTC.

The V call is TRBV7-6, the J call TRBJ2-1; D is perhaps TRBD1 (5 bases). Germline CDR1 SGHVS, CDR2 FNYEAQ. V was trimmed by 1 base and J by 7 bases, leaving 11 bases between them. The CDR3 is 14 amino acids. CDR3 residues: CASSLGLKGNEQFF. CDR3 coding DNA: TGTGCCAGCAGCTTAGGACTGAAGGGGAATGAGCAGTTCTTC.

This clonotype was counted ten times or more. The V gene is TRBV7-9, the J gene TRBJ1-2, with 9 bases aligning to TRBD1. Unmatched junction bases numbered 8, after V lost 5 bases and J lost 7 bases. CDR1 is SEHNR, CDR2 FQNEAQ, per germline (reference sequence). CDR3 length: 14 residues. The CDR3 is CASSASTDRGGYTF. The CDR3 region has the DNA TGTGCCAGCAGCGCATCCACGGACAGGGGTGGCTACACCTTC.

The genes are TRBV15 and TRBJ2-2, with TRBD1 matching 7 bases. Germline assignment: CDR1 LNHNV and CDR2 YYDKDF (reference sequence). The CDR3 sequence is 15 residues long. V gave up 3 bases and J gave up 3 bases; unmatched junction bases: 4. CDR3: CATSSFDRDTGELFF. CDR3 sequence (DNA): TGTGCCACCAGCAGTTTTGACAGGGACACCGGGGAGCTGTTTTTT. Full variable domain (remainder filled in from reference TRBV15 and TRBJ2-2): DAMVIQNPRYQVTQFGKPVTLSCSQTLNHNVMYWYQQKSSQAPKLLFHYYDKDFNNEADTPDNFQSRRPNTSFCFLDIRSPGLGDTAMYLCATSSFDRDTGELFFGEGSRLTVL.

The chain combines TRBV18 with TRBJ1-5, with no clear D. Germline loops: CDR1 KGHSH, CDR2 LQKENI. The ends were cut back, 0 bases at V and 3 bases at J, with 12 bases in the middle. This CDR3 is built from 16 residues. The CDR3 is CASSPPGAVANQPQHF. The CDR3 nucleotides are TGTGCCAGCTCACCACCGGGTGCAGTTGCCAATCAGCCCCAGCATTTT. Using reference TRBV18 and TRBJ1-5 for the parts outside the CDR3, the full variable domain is NAGVMQNPRHLVRRRGQEARLRCSPMKGHSHVYWYRQLPEEGLKFMVYLQKENIIDESGMPKERFSAEFPKEGPSILRIQQVVRGDSAAYFCASSPPGAVANQPQHFGDGTRLSIL.

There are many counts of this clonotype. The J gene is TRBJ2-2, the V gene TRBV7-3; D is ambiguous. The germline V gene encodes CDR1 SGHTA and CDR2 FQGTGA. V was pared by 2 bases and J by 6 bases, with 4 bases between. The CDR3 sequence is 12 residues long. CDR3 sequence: CASSLYAGELFF. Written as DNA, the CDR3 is TGTGCCAGCAGCTTATACGCCGGGGAGCTGTTTTTT.

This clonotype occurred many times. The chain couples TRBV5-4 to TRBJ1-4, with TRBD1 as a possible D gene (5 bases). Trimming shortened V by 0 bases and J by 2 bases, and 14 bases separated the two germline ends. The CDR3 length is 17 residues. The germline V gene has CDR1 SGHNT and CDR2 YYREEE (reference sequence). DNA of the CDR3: TGTGCCAGCAGCTTGGGGCAGGGAAGATCGACTAATGAAAAACTGTTTTTT. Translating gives CASSLGQGRSTNEKLFF.

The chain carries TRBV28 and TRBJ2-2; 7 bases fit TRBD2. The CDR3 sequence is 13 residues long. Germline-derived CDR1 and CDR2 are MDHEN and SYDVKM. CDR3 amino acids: CAGGTPNTGELFF. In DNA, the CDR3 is TGTGCGGGGGGGACTCCGAACACCGGGGAGCTGTTTTTT.

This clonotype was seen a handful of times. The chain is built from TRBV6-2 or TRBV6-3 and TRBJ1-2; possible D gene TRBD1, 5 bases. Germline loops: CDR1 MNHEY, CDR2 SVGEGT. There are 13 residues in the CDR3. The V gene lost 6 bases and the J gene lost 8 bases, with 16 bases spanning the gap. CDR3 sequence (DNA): TGTGCCAGCAGCCGGGACGGCATGTCGGGCTACACCTTC. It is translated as CASSRDGMSGYTF.

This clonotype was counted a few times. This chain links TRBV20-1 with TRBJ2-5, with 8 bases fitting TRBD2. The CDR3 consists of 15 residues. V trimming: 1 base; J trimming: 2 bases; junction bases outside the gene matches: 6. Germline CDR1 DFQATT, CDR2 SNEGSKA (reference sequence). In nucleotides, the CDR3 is TGCAGTGCTAGAGGGGAGCGGGGGCCTCAAGAGACCCAGTACTTC. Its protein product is CSARGERGPQETQYF.

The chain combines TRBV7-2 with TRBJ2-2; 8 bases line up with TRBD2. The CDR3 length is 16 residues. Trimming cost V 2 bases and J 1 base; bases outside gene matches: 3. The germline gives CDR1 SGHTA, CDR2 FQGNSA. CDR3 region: CASSLILAGNTGELFF. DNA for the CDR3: TGTGCCAGCAGCTTAATCCTAGCGGGGAACACCGGGGAGCTGTTTTTT.

CDR3 DNA: TGTGCCAGCAGTTCCCGGAATCGCACAGATACGCAGTATTTT. This encodes CASSSRNRTDTQYF. The chain employs TRBV7-9 and TRBJ2-3; D remains unclear. V lost 6 bases and J 1 base, leaving 11 bases between the germline ends. This CDR3 has 14 amino acids. Germline CDR1 is SEHNR and CDR2 is FQNEAQ (reference sequence).

The DNA for the CDR3 is TGTGCCAGCAGTGACAGAGGACTAGCGGGATGTTTCTACGAGCAGTACTTC. As protein: CASSDRGLAGCFYEQYF. The chain recombines TRBV6-4 with TRBJ2-7; 12 bases map to TRBD2. The CDR3 extends over 17 amino acids. Germline CDR1 is MRHNA and CDR2 is SNTAGT. Losses at the gene ends were 2 bases for V and 3 bases for J; bases not matched to a gene: 8.

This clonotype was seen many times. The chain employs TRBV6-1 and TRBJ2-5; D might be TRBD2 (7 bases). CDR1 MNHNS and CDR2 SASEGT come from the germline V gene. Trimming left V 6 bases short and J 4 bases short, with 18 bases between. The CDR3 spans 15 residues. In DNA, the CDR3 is TGTGCCAGCAGAGACGGCGGGGGCGCGGGAGAGACCCAGTACTTC. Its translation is CASRDGGGAGETQYF.

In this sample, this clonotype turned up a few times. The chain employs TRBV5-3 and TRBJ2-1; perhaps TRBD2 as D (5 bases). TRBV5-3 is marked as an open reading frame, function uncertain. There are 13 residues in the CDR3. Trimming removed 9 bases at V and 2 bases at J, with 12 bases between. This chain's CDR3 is CAMIWGAYNEQFF. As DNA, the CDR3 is TGTGCCATGATATGGGGAGCCTACAATGAGCAGTTCTTC.